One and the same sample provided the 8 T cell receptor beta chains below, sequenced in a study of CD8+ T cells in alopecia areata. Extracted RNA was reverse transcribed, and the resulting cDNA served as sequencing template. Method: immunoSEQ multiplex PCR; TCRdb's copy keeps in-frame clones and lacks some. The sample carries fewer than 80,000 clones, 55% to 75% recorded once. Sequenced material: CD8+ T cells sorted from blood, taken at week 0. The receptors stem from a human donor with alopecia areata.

Here the CDR3 reads CASLSTTEAFF. For the CDR3, the DNA is TGTGCCAGCTTGTCGACCACTGAAGCTTTCTTT. The chain employs TRBV2 and TRBJ1-1; D is undetermined. CDR1 and CDR2 (germline): SNHLY, FYNNEI. The CDR3 covers 11 residues. With 8 bases removed from V and 4 bases from J, the gap between germline ends came to 8 bases.

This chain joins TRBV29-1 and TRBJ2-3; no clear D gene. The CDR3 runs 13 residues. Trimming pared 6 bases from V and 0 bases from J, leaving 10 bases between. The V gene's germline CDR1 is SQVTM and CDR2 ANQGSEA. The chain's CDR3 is CSVLAPSTDTQYF. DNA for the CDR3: TGCAGCGTCTTAGCACCGAGCACAGATACGCAGTATTTT.

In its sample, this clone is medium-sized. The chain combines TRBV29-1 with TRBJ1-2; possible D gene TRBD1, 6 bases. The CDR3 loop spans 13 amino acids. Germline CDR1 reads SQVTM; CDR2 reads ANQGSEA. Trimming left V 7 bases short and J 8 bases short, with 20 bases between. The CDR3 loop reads CSGDGGWGPGYTF. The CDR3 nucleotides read TGCAGCGGGGACGGAGGTTGGGGGCCGGGCTACACCTTC.

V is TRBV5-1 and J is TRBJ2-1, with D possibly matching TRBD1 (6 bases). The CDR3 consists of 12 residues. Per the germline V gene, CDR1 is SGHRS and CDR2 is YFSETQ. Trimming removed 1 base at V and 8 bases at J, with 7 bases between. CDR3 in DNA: TGCGCCAGCAGCTTGTACAGGGATGAGCAGTTCTTC. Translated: CASSLYRDEQFF.

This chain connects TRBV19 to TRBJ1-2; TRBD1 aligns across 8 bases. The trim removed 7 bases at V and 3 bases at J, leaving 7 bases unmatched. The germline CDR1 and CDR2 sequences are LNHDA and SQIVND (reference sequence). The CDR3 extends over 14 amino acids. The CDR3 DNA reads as TGTGCCAGTACCTCTGGGACAGGCTACTATGGCTACACCTTC. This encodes CASTSGTGYYGYTF.

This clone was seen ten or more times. The CDR3 reads CASPDSLANTGELFF. The CDR3 DNA sequence: TGCGCCAGTCCAGACTCGCTAGCGAACACCGGGGAGCTGTTTTTT. This rearrangement joins TRBV4-3 to TRBJ2-2; D uncertain. The germline CDR1 and CDR2 sequences are LGHNA and YSLEER. This CDR3 comprises 15 residues. Trimming stripped 9 bases from V and 0 bases from J, with 14 bases between.

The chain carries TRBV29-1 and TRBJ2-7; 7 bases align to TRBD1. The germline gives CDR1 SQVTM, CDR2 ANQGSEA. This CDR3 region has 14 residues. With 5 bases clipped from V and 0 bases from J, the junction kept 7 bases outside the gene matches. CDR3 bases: TGCAGCGTTACAGGGGATTTCACCTCCTACGAGCAGTACTTC. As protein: CSVTGDFTSYEQYF.

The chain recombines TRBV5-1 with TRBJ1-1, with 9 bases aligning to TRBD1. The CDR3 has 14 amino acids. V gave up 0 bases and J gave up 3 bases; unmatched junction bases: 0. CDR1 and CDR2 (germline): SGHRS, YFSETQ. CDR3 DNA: TGCGCCAGCAGCTTGGACAGGGGGCACACTGAAGCTTTCTTT. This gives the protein CASSLDRGHTEAFF.